This T cell receptor beta chain was captured in a study of human thymus T cells. TCRdb keeps only in-frame clones here, not all; method: immunoSEQ multiplex PCR. The repertoire holds some 130,000 clones, with around 94% as singletons. The ends were cut back, 8 bases at V and 3 bases at J, with 8 bases in the middle. The germline V gene has CDR1 DFQATT and CDR2 SNEGSKA (reference sequence). This CDR3 is 10 amino acids long. Resected material from corrective heart surgery provided the thymus tissue analysed. The clonotype was recovered from a boy in the first two years of life with a congenital heart defect but otherwise immunologically healthy. The sample comprised thymus tissue. V gene TRBV20-1 combines with J gene TRBJ2-7, with D tentatively TRBD2 (6 bases). Here the CDR3 DNA reads TGCAGTCCGGGGGTCTACGAGCAGTACTTC. Translating gives CSPGVYEQYF.